This TCR beta chain was documented in a study of lymphopenia after photon versus proton radiotherapy. Germline loops: CDR1 SGHVS, CDR2 FQNEAQ. CDR3 length: 16 residues. The V end was cut by 5 bases, the J end by 0 bases, with 14 bases between. Produced via immunoSEQ multiplex PCR; TCRdb's table is partial and in-frame only. The table lists 150,000 to 200,000 clones, 80% to 90% of them singletons. The chain recombines TRBV7-8 with TRBJ2-4; D is unresolved. Specimen: peripheral blood, collected from a patient treated with photon-based radiotherapy. The clonotype originates from a man aged 50-59 years with gastric cancer. The CDR3 region is CASSRLGAKAKNIQYF. As DNA, the CDR3 is TGTGCCAGCAGCCGCCTGGGCGCGAAAGCCAAAAACATTCAGTACTTC. The whole variable domain, filled in from reference TRBV7-8 and TRBJ2-4, reads GAGVSQSPRYKVAKRGQDVALRCDPISGHVSLFWYQQALGQGPEFLTYFQNEAQLDKSGLPSDRFFAERPEGSVSTLKIQRTQQEDSAVYLCASSRLGAKAKNIQYFGAGTRLSVL.